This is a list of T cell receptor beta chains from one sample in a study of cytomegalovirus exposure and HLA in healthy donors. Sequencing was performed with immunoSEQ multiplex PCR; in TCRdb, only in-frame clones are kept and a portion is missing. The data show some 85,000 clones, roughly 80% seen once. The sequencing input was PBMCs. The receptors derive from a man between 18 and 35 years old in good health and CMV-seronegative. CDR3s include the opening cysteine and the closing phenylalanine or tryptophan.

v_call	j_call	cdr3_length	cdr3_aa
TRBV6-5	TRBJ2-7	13	CASRRTGEYEQYF
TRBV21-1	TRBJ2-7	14	CASSKEQRPGEQYF
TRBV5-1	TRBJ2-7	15	CASSLVPEVSYEQYF
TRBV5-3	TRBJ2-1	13	CARSHRPGWEQFF
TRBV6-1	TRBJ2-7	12	CASSAQGWEQYF
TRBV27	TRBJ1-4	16	CASSFRVSGQGLSLFF
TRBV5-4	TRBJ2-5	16	CASSSYTGWNKETQYF
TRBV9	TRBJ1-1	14	CASSVSGGHAEAFF
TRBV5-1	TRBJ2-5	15	CASRQGSGSEETQYF
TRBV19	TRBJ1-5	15	CASSSERVSNQPQHF
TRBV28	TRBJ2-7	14	CASSLPGVTYEQYF
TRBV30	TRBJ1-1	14	CAWSARWAPSEAFF
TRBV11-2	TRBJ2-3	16	CASSSAGSGLPDTQYF
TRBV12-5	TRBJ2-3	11	CASGSVDTQYF
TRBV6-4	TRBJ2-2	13	CASQERNTGELFF
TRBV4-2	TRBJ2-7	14	CASSQARGGGEQYF
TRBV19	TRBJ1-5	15	CASSARQGSYQPQHF
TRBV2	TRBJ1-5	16	CASSSQGANGNQPQHF
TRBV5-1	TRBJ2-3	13	CASSRDDRDTQYF
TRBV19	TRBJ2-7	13	CASSIALVDEQYF
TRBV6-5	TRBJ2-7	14	CASRQQGFSYEQYF
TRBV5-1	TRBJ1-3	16	CASSLADRNSGNTIYF
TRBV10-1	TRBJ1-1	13	CASSEQANTEAFF
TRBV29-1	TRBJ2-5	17	CSVPQLRDRGLRETQYF
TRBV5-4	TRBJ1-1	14	CASSPGPMNTEAFF
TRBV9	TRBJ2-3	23	CASSVAPGQPGLAGAPSTDTQYF
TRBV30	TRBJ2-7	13	CAWEEAGGPKQYF
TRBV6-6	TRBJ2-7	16	CASTKTGTGGFSEQYF
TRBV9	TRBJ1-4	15	CASSAYRNTNEKLFF
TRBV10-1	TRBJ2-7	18	CASSEGGLAGVGSYEQYF
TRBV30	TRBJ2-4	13	CASTGGAKNIQYF
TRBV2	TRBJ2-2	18	CASSFGTNTRPNTGELFF
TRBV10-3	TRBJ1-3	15	CAISEQLGVGNTIYF
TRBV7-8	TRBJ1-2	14	CASSLARNNYGYTF
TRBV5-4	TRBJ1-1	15	CASSSPTGQGTEAFF
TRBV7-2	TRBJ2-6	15	CASSYRFSGANVLTF